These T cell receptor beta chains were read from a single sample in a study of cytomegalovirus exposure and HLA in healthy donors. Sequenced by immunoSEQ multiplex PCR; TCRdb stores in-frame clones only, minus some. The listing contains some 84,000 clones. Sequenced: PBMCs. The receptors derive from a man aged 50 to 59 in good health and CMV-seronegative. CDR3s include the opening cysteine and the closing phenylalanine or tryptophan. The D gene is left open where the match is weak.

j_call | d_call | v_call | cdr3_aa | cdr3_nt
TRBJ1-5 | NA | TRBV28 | CASYESELGNQPQHF | TGTGCCAGCTACGAATCCGAGTTGGGCAATCAGCCCCAGCATTTT
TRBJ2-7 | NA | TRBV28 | CASSFGNYEQYF | TGTGCCAGCAGTTTCGGTAACTACGAGCAGTACTTC
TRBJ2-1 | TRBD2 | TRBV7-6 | CASSQGTSGGAIHNEQFF | TGTGCCAGCAGTCAGGGGACTAGCGGGGGGGCCATACACAATGAGCAGTTCTTC
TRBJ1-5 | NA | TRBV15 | CATSREVTGQPQHF | TGTGCCACCAGCAGAGAAGTCACAGGGCAGCCCCAGCATTTT
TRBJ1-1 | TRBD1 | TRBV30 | CAWSVQGETEAFF | TGTGCCTGGAGTGTACAGGGGGAAACTGAAGCTTTCTTT
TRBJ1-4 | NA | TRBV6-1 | CASRRQGLNEKLFF | TGTGCCAGCAGACGGCAGGGACTAAATGAAAAACTGTTTTTT
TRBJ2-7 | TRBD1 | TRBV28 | CASSPPGQSYEQYF | TGTGCCAGCAGTCCACCGGGACAGAGCTACGAGCAGTACTTC
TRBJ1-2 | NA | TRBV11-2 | CASSASPGDGYTF | TGTGCCAGCAGTGCCTCGCCAGGGGATGGCTACACCTTC
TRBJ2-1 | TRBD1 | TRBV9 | CASSYAGTGYNEQFF | TGTGCCAGCAGCTACGCCGGGACAGGGTACAATGAGCAGTTCTTC
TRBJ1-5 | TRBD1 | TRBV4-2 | CASSPDRGYQPQHF | TGTGCCAGCAGCCCGGACAGGGGGTATCAGCCCCAGCATTTT
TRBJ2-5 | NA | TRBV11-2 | CASSLAGWETQYF | TGTGCCAGCAGCTTAGCAGGGTGGGAGACCCAGTACTTC
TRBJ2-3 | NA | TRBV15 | CATSNEDTQYF | TGTGCCACCAGCAACGAGGATACGCAGTATTTT
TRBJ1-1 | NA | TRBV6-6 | CASSYSGGVLEAFF | TGTGCCAGCAGTTACTCCGGAGGGGTCTTGGAAGCTTTCTTT
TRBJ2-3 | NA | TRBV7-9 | CASSPNQGAHTDTQYF | TGTGCCAGCAGCCCAAACCAAGGAGCTCACACAGATACGCAGTATTTT
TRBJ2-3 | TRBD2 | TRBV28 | CASSLSSSGGALDTQYF | TGTGCCAGCAGTCTTTCCTCTAGCGGGGGGGCCTTAGATACGCAGTATTTT
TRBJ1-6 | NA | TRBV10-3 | CAIRGGANNSPLHF | TGTGCCATCAGGGGGGGGGCTAATAATTCACCCCTCCACTTT
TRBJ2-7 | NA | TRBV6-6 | CASREQGSYEQYF | TGTGCCAGCAGAGAACAGGGATCCTACGAGCAGTACTTC
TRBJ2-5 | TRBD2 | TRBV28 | CASSLPRGGRETQYF | TGTGCCAGCAGTTTGCCGCGGGGGGGCCGGGAGACCCAGTACTTC
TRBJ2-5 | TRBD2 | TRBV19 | CASTWRLAGEETQYF | TGTGCCAGTACCTGGAGGCTAGCGGGGGAAGAGACCCAGTACTTC
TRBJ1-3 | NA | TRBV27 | CASSRDKWGNTIYF | TGTGCCAGCAGCCGCGACAAGTGGGGAAACACCATATATTTT
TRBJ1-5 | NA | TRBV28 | CASSLSPRLMPQHF | TGTGCCAGCAGTTTATCGCCGCGTTTGATGCCCCAGCATTTT
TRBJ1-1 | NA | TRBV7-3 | CASSASKSTEAFF | TGTGCCAGCAGCGCCTCAAAGAGTACTGAAGCTTTCTTT
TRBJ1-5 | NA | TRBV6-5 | CASSLDRLGKPQHF | TGTGCCAGCAGTCTCGACAGGCTGGGGAAGCCCCAGCATTTT
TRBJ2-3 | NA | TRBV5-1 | CASSLQGRTDTQYF | TGCGCCAGCAGCTTACAGGGTAGGACAGATACGCAGTATTTT